Listed below are T cell receptor beta chains from one sample, sequenced in a study of blood T cell repertoires in COVID-19. Sequenced by immunoSEQ multiplex PCR; TCRdb stores in-frame clones only, minus some. This table has 60,000 to 70,000 clones, around 86% appearing once. The sequenced sample was peripheral blood. These receptors all come from a man older than 75 with acute or convalescent COVID-19. Both conserved end residues are part of each CDR3. D genes are given only for firm matches.

j_call d_call v_call cdr3_aa cdr3_nt
TRBJ2-7 . TRBV7-2 CASSFGSAYEQYF TGTGCCAGCAGCTTCGGGAGTGCCTACGAGCAGTACTTC
TRBJ1-5 . TRBV19 CASSITGISQPQHF TGTGCCAGTAGTATTACAGGGATATCACAGCCCCAGCATTTT
TRBJ1-4 . TRBV19 CASTPGVGAGEKLFF TGTGCCAGTACCCCGGGCGTGGGGGCGGGTGAAAAACTGTTTTTT
TRBJ2-3 . TRBV7-9 CASSIRGGGPTDTQYF TGTGCCAGCAGCATTCGGGGAGGGGGTCCGACAGATACGCAGTATTTT
TRBJ2-1 TRBD2 TRBV11-2 CASSLRLAGRNEQFF TGTGCCAGCAGCTTAAGGCTAGCGGGGAGGAATGAGCAGTTCTTC
TRBJ2-7 TRBD2 TRBV10-1 CASSEAEGGRGYGEQYF TGCGCCAGCAGTGAGGCAGAGGGAGGGAGAGGGTATGGAGAGCAGTACTTC
TRBJ1-1 . TRBV20-1 CSAKTHDYFF TGCAGTGCAAAGACGCACGACTATTTCTTT
TRBJ2-2 TRBD2 TRBV18 CASSPRLAGATGELFF TGTGCCAGCTCACCTCGGCTAGCGGGAGCTACCGGGGAGCTGTTTTTT
TRBJ2-7 . TRBV7-9 CASSLPPNGEQYF TGTGCCAGCAGCTTACCGCCTAACGGCGAGCAGTACTTC
TRBJ1-1 TRBD1 TRBV6-1 CASSEATGAMGTEAFF TGTGCCAGCAGTGAAGCTACAGGGGCCATGGGGACTGAAGCTTTCTTT
TRBJ1-6 . TRBV4-1 CASSQDSGVSPLHF TGCGCCAGCAGCCAAGATTCAGGGGTGTCACCCCTCCACTTT
TRBJ1-1 TRBD1 TRBV12-3/TRBV12-4 CASRNRQGRAFF TGTGCCAGCAGGAACCGACAGGGGAGAGCTTTCTTT
TRBJ2-7 . TRBV18 CASSPPEGLYEQYF TGTGCCAGCTCACCACCGGAGGGGCTCTACGAGCAGTACTTC
TRBJ1-1 . TRBV5-1 CASSEDRQAFF TGCGCCAGCAGCGAGGACAGACAAGCTTTCTTT
TRBJ1-5 TRBD1 TRBV19 CASSVGQANQPQHF TGTGCCAGTAGTGTGGGACAGGCCAATCAGCCCCAGCATTTT
TRBJ1-6 . TRBV5-4 CASSTLVASNSPLHF TGTGCCAGCAGCACACTAGTAGCGAGTAATTCACCCCTCCACTTT